Presented here are 28 T cell receptor beta chains from one specimen sequenced in a study of molecular identifiers for immune sequencing clone quantification. TCRdb reprocessed the PCR reads via MiXCR and lists one record per CDR3 protein. The sample holds 490,000 or so distinct CDR3 sequences; around 21% are singletons and the top ten take approximately 0.84%. Material for sequencing was naive CD8+ T cells from blood, with Jurkat cell RNA spiked in. Subset given: FACS-sorted CD8+CD4-CCR7+CD45RA+ naive T cells. Receptors were obtained from a human donor in good health. Some libraries in this study had Jurkat cell RNA spiked in.

With respect to this clonotype: Possible read error: a much larger clone is one base away. This chain joins TRBV6-6 and TRBJ2-1; 9 bases match TRBD2. Unmatched junction bases numbered 12, after V lost 6 bases and J lost 3 bases. Germline CDR1 and CDR2: MNHNY and SVGAGI (reference sequence). The CDR3 is made up of 17 amino acids. CDR3 sequence (DNA): TGTGCCAGCAGCCTCCCGGACCTTAGCGGGAGCTACAATGAGCAGTTCTTC. Amino acids: CASSLPDLSGSYNEQFF.

This clonotype was detected ten times or more. This chain links TRBV20-1 with TRBJ2-7; D is possibly TRBD1 (5 bases). Trimming pared 3 bases from V and 2 bases from J, leaving 17 bases between. The CDR3 runs 15 residues. CDR1 is DFQATT and CDR2 is SNEGSKA in the germline V gene (reference sequence). CDR3: CSARTPGQGTYEQYF. The DNA for the CDR3 is TGCAGTGCTAGGACCCCCGGGCAGGGAACCTACGAGCAGTACTTC.

This clonotype showed up many times. The rearrangement joins TRBV4-3 to TRBJ2-7; 7 nucleotides align to TRBD1. The V gene's germline CDR1 is LGHNA and CDR2 YSLEER. J was trimmed by 6 bases and V by 4 bases; bases with no gene match: 6. This CDR3 has 13 residues. CDR3 sequence reads: CASSRGQIGEQYF. Here the CDR3 DNA reads TGCGCCAGCAGCCGGGGACAGATAGGCGAGCAGTACTTC.

V and J are TRBV6-5 and TRBJ2-3; 9 bases are shared with TRBD2. The V segment lost 2 bases and the J segment 4 bases; nucleotides outside the gene matches: 4. The CDR3 has 15 residues. Germline values: CDR1 MNHEY, CDR2 SVGAGI. The DNA of the CDR3 is TGTGCCAGCAGTTACGCGGGGGGGCCCCCAGATACGCAGTATTTT. This encodes CASSYAGGPPDTQYF.

V gene TRBV30 combines with J gene TRBJ2-7; 14 bases align to TRBD2. CDR3 length: 16 residues. Per germline, CDR1 GTSNPN and CDR2 SVGIG (reference sequence). V gave up 0 bases and J gave up 2 bases; unmatched junction bases: 3. The CDR3 DNA reads as TGTGCCTGGAGTGTACGACTAGCGGGGGGGCCCTACGAGCAGTACTTC. It is translated as CAWSVRLAGGPYEQYF. The full variable domain, with the rest looked up from reference TRBV30 and TRBJ2-7, is SQTIHQWPATLVQPVGSPLSLECTVEGTSNPNLYWYRQAAGRGLQLLFYSVGIGQISSEVPQNLSASRPQDRQFILSSKKLLLSDSGFYLCAWSVRLAGGPYEQYFGPGTRLTVT.

This clonotype has ten or more counts. This chain joins TRBV6-2 or TRBV6-3 and TRBJ1-5; perhaps TRBD1 as D (5 bases). This CDR3 is 12 amino acids long. Germline lookup yields CDR1 MNHEY and CDR2 SVGEGT. The ends were cut back, 8 bases at V and 12 bases at J, with 17 bases in the middle. As DNA, the CDR3 is TGTGCCAGCGCGGCCTCTTGGACAATCCAGCATTTT. Translated, it gives CASAASWTIQHF.

This clonotype was seen only a few times. This rearrangement joins TRBV19 to TRBJ2-7, with D possibly being TRBD1 or TRBD2 (6 bases each). The CDR3 has 15 amino acids. The V end was cut by 5 bases, the J end by 3 bases, with 17 bases between. CDR1 is LNHDA, CDR2 SQIVND, per germline (reference sequence). CDR3 residues: CASSSDPGAYYEQYF. The CDR3 nucleotides read TGTGCCAGTAGTTCCGACCCGGGGGCTTACTACGAGCAGTACTTC.

The J gene is TRBJ2-1, the V gene TRBV6-6; TRBD1 or TRBD2 may be the D gene (6 bases each). The CDR3 length is 11 residues. Trimming pared 6 bases from V and 8 bases from J, leaving 8 bases between. Germline values: CDR1 MNHNY, CDR2 SVGAGI (reference sequence). For the CDR3, the DNA is TGTGCCAGCAGAAGGGGGGATGAGCAGTTCTTC. Protein sequence: CASRRGDEQFF.

This clonotype was counted ten times or more. The V and J genes are TRBV5-1 and TRBJ2-1; tentatively, D is TRBD2 (6 bases). Germline V gene lookup returns CDR1 SGHRS and CDR2 YFSETQ. V lost 3 bases, J lost 1 base, and 8 bases lay in between. The CDR3 covers 14 residues. CDR3 bases: TGCGCCAGCAGCTGGGGGGATTCCTACAATGAGCAGTTCTTC. This codes for CASSWGDSYNEQFF.

This clonotype was recorded a few times. The chain recombines TRBV15 with TRBJ1-4; D remains ambiguous. Between the trimmed V and J ends, which lost 3 bases and 4 bases, there was a span of 18 bases. In germline, CDR1 is LNHNV, CDR2 YYDKDF (reference sequence). This CDR3 contains 17 residues. CDR3 protein: CATSSPYVTEDNEKLFF. The DNA of the CDR3 is TGTGCCACCAGCAGTCCGTATGTGACCGAGGATAATGAAAAACTGTTTTTT.

The chain links TRBV27 to TRBJ2-7; 7 bases match TRBD2. The CDR3 spans 16 residues. V was pared by 5 bases and J by 2 bases, with 12 bases of the junction left unmatched. CDR1 is MNHEY and CDR2 is SMNVEV in the germline V gene (reference sequence). The CDR3 protein is CASSAPIGRPPYEQYF. CDR3 nucleotides: TGTGCCAGCAGTGCGCCTATCGGGAGGCCACCCTACGAGCAGTACTTC.

This clonotype was observed at least ten times. The junction shows a germline mismatch at one end, possibly a read error. The V and J genes are TRBV20-1 and TRBJ2-7; D may be TRBD1 (5 bases). Germline CDR1 and CDR2: DFQATT and SNEGSKA (reference sequence). This CDR3 spans 11 amino acids. The CDR3 DNA sequence: TGCAGTGCTAGAGATGATCAGGGAAGGAACTTC. It encodes CSARDDQGRNF.

The sample holds many counts of this clonotype. The V and J genes are TRBV12-3 or TRBV12-4 and TRBJ2-3; 8 bases map to TRBD2. With 5 bases clipped from V and 3 bases from J, the junction kept 10 bases outside the gene matches. The CDR3 spans 16 residues. The CDR3 here is CASSLEPGLVTDTQYF. CDR3 DNA: TGTGCCAGCAGTCTTGAACCGGGACTAGTGACAGATACGCAGTATTTT.

This clonotype was picked up a small number of times. J is TRBJ1-5 and V is TRBV27, with D uncertain. CDR3 length equals 14 residues. V was trimmed by 8 bases and J by 0 bases, leaving 11 bases between them. Germline lookup yields CDR1 MNHEY and CDR2 SMNVEV (reference sequence). The CDR3 region is CASGLRASNQPQHF. CDR3 nucleotides: TGTGCCAGCGGGCTGAGGGCTAGCAATCAGCCCCAGCATTTT.

This clonotype was counted only a few times. This chain links TRBV7-2 with TRBJ1-2; TRBD1 matches 9 bases. Germline assignment: CDR1 SGHTA and CDR2 FQGNSA. This CDR3 has 17 residues. With V trimmed by 5 bases and J by 6 bases, 16 bases remained unmatched. CDR3 in DNA: TGTGCCAGCAGCCACGGGTCCGGGACAGGGTGGGTCGATGGCTACACCTTC. Its protein product is CASSHGSGTGWVDGYTF.

The rearrangement links TRBV6-2 or TRBV6-3 to TRBJ2-7, with D unresolved. Germline CDR1 reads MNHEY; CDR2 reads SVGEGT. The CDR3 is made up of 11 amino acids. The V end was cut by 5 bases, the J end by 2 bases, with 4 bases between. The CDR3 loop is CASSIAYEQYF. CDR3 nucleotides: TGTGCCAGCAGTATAGCCTACGAGCAGTACTTC.

J is TRBJ2-2 and V is TRBV12-3 or TRBV12-4, with TRBD2 matching over 14 bases. V was clipped by 6 bases and J by 5 bases; unmatched bases: 17. CDR3 length: 20 residues. CDR3 DNA sequence: TGTGCCAGCAGGGGACTAGCGGGGGCCCTCCGACTCAACGGTACCGGGGAGCTGTTTTTT. Its protein is CASRGLAGALRLNGTGELFF.

In this sample, this clonotype turned up a few times. V gene TRBV19 combines with J gene TRBJ1-6; D unresolved. V gave up 5 bases and J gave up 7 bases, with 12 bases separating them. This CDR3 is built from 14 residues. Germline-derived CDR1 and CDR2 are LNHDA and SQIVND (reference sequence). The DNA for the CDR3 is TGTGCCAGTAGTCCTATGGGAGGAAATTCACCCCTCCACTTT. Amino acid sequence: CASSPMGGNSPLHF.

This clonotype was found a few times. This chain uses TRBV12-5 with TRBJ2-7; D tentatively fits TRBD1 or TRBD2 (7 bases each). Trimming stripped 1 base from V and 1 base from J, with 17 bases between. Germline V lookup: CDR1 LGHNT, CDR2 FRNRAP. The length of the CDR3 is 17 residues. Here the CDR3 DNA reads TGTGCTAGTGGTTTGGCAGCGGGGCAGGGGGGATCCTACGAGCAGTACTTC. It is translated as CASGLAAGQGGSYEQYF.

This clonotype appeared a few times. V usage is TRBV6-4 and J usage is TRBJ1-2, with a weak D call TRBD1 (6 bases). The germline V gene has CDR1 MRHNA and CDR2 SNTAGT. Trimming shortened V by 6 bases and J by 0 bases, and 14 bases separated the two germline ends. This CDR3 contains 15 residues. CDR3 amino acids: CASRPSTGSNYGYTF. CDR3 nucleotides: TGTGCCAGCAGACCCTCGACAGGATCTAACTATGGCTACACCTTC.

The chain recombines TRBV11-3 with TRBJ2-3; the match to TRBD1 covers 10 bases. CDR3 size: 17 residues. Germline values: CDR1 SGHNT, CDR2 YENEEA. Trimming cost V 4 bases and J 2 bases; bases outside gene matches: 9. The CDR3 DNA sequence: TGTGCCAGCAGCTCCTCACGGACAGGGGGTAACACAGATACGCAGTATTTT. This translates into CASSSSRTGGNTDTQYF.

This clonotype was observed many times. The chain has TRBV20-1 and TRBJ2-7; 7 nucleotides agree with TRBD2. Germline CDR1 DFQATT, CDR2 SNEGSKA (reference sequence). With 1 base clipped from V and 4 bases from J, the junction kept 10 bases outside the gene matches. This CDR3 comprises 15 residues. The CDR3 nucleotides read TGCAGTGCTAGAGCCCTGGACGGGAGGTGGTACGAGCAGTACTTC. Translating gives CSARALDGRWYEQYF.

V is TRBV11-2 and J is TRBJ2-5, with D possibly matching TRBD2 (5 bases). The CDR3 is made up of 15 amino acids. The V gene lost 6 bases and the J gene lost 4 bases, with 18 bases spanning the gap. The germline gives CDR1 SGHAT, CDR2 FQNNGV. CDR3 amino acids: CASSHYGLLVETQYF. The CDR3 nucleotides read TGTGCCAGCAGTCATTACGGACTTTTGGTAGAGACCCAGTACTTC. The whole variable domain, remainder taken from reference TRBV11-2 and TRBJ2-5, is EAGVAQSPRYKIIEKRQSVAFWCNPISGHATLYWYQQILGQGPKLLIQFQNNGVVDDSQLPKDRFSAERLKGVDSTLKIQPAKLEDSAVYLCASSHYGLLVETQYFGPGTRLLVL.

Many counts were recorded for this clonotype. J is TRBJ2-1 and V is TRBV11-3, with D hard to call. Germline values: CDR1 SGHNT, CDR2 YENEEA. The CDR3 length is 14 residues. With 5 bases removed from V and 0 bases from J, the gap between germline ends came to 8 bases. The CDR3 DNA reads TGTGCCAGCAGCCCGAGAAGCTCCTACAATGAGCAGTTCTTC. Translation gives CASSPRSSYNEQFF. Full variable domain (missing parts from reference TRBV11-3 and TRBJ2-1): EAGVVQSPRYKIIEKKQPVAFWCNPISGHNTLYWYLQNLGQGPELLIRYENEEAVDDSQLPKDRFSAERLKGVDSTLKIQPAELGDSAVYLCASSPRSSYNEQFFGPGTRLTVL.

This clonotype was seen repeatedly, ten times or more. V and J are TRBV29-1 and TRBJ1-1; D unresolved. Trimming cost V 4 bases and J 0 bases, with 12 bases left between them. The CDR3 spans 14 residues. Germline lookup yields CDR1 SQVTM and CDR2 ANQGSEA. CDR3: CSVVEGLMNTEAFF. CDR3 in DNA: TGCAGCGTTGTCGAGGGCCTCATGAACACTGAAGCTTTCTTT.

This clonotype showed up many times. This chain connects TRBV27 to TRBJ2-3, with TRBD1 matching 9 bases. The germline gives CDR1 MNHEY, CDR2 SMNVEV (reference sequence). There are 15 residues in the CDR3. Germline trimming cut 5 bases from V and 2 bases from J; bases unmatched to any gene: 5. The CDR3 DNA sequence: TGTGCCAGCAGTATGACAGGGGGTATCACAGATACGCAGTATTTT. This codes for CASSMTGGITDTQYF.

About this clonotype itself: A much larger clone lies a single base off, so this may be a read error. DNA for the CDR3: TGTGCCAGCAGGGACGTACAGAGTAATCAGCCCCAGCATTTT. Translated: CASRDVQSNQPQHF. The chain uses TRBV6-2 or TRBV6-3 and TRBJ1-5; no clear D gene. CDR1 is MNHEY, CDR2 SVGEGT, per germline. V shed 6 bases and J shed 4 bases, with 13 bases lying between them. The CDR3 runs to 14 residues.

This clonotype was recorded at least ten times. This chain links TRBV20-1 with TRBJ2-5; D call uncertain. In germline, CDR1 is DFQATT, CDR2 SNEGSKA (reference sequence). CDR3 size: 14 residues. The V end was cut by 5 bases, the J end by 2 bases, with 15 bases between. The CDR3 nucleotides read TGCAGTGCTGGCTCGACCGACTTTCAAGAGACCCAGTACTTC. This sequence encodes CSAGSTDFQETQYF.